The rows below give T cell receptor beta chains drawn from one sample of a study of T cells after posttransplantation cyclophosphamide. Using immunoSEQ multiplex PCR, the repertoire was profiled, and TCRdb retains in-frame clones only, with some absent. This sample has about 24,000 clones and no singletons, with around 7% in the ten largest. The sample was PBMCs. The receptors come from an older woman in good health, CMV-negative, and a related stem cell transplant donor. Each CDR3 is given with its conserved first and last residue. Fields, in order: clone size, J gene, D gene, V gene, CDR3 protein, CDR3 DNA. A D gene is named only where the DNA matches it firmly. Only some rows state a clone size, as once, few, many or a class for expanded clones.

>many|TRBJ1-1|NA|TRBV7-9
CASSPGSGVGMTEAFF
TGTGCCAGCAGCCCCGGGTCCGGGGTGGGTATGACTGAAGCTTTCTTT
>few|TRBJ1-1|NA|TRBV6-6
CASSYRLRNTEAFF
TGTGCCAGCAGTTACAGACTGAGGAACACTGAAGCTTTCTTT
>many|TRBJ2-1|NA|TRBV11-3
CASSLGLGGTNEQFF
TGTGCCAGCAGCTTAGGGCTAGGCGGAACAAATGAGCAGTTCTTC
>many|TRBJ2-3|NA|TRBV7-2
CASSFGVTDTQYF
TGTGCCAGCAGCTTCGGGGTCACAGATACGCAGTATTTT
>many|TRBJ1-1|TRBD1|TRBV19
CASTSGQGASTEAFF
TGTGCCAGTACCTCTGGACAGGGGGCAAGTACTGAAGCTTTCTTT
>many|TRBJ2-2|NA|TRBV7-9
CASSLDPRVTGELFF
TGTGCCAGCAGCTTAGACCCCAGGGTAACCGGGGAGCTGTTTTTT
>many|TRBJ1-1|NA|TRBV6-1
CASRETGLNTEAFF
TGTGCCAGCAGGGAAACAGGGCTGAACACTGAAGCTTTCTTT
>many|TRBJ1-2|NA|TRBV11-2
CASSLDNRDPYGYTF
TGTGCCAGCAGCTTAGACAACAGGGACCCCTATGGCTACACCTTC
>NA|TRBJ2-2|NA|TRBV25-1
CASSASRANTGELFF
TGTGCCAGCAGTGCTAGCCGCGCGAACACCGGGGAGCTGTTTTTT
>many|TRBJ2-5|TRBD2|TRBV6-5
CASSPQTSGETQYF
TGTGCCAGCAGTCCACAGACTAGCGGAGAGACCCAGTACTTC
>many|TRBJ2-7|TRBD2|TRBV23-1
CASRLRDYNYEQYF
TGCGCCAGCAGGCTTAGGGACTACAACTACGAGCAGTACTTC
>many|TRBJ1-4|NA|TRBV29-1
CSVEDSEKLFF
TGCAGCGTTGAAGATAGTGAAAAACTGTTTTTT
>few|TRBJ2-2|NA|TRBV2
CASSVDRPGRTGELFF
TGTGCCAGCAGTGTGGACAGACCGGGTAGGACCGGGGAGCTGTTTTTT
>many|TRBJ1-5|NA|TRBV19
CASRTQGFQPQHF
TGTGCCAGTAGGACACAGGGTTTTCAGCCCCAGCATTTT
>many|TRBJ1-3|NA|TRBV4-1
CASSPGGNTIYF
TGCGCCAGCAGCCCCGGTGGAAACACCATATATTTT
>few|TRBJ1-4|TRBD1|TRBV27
CASSLSQGAGEKLFF
TGTGCCAGCAGTTTATCCCAGGGGGCGGGAGAAAAACTGTTTTTT
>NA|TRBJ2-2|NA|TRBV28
CASLIGMGLGGELFF
TGTGCCAGCTTAATCGGGATGGGCTTAGGAGGGGAGCTGTTTTTT
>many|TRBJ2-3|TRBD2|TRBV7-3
CASSLTGASGLDTQYF
TGTGCCAGCAGCTTAACGGGGGCTAGCGGGTTAGATACGCAGTATTTT
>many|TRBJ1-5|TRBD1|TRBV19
CASSHRGLTTNQPQHF
TGTGCCAGTAGCCACAGGGGGCTCACCACAAATCAGCCCCAGCATTTT
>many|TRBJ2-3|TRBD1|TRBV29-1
CSVGRQGAGDTQYF
TGCAGCGTTGGACGACAGGGGGCAGGGGATACGCAGTATTTT
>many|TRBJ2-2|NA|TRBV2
CASSGGLTVPGELFF
TGTGCCAGCAGTGGGGGGCTGACAGTGCCCGGGGAGCTGTTTTTT
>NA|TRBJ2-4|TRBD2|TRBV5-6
CASSLLGTAGGAKNIQYF
TGTGCCAGCAGCTTATTGGGGACGGCGGGGGGGGCCAAAAACATTCAGTACTTC
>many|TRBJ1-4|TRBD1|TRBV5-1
CASSLGTGGNEKLFF
TGCGCCAGCAGCTTGGGGACAGGGGGTAATGAAAAACTGTTTTTT
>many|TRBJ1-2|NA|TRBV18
CASSPGEYYGYTF
TGTGCCAGCTCACCAGGGGAGTACTATGGCTACACCTTC
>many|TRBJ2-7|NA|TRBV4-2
CASSQERRAAYEQYF
TGTGCCAGCAGCCAAGAGAGGCGGGCCGCCTACGAGCAGTACTTC
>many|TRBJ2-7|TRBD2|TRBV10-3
CAISGGLAGATGQYF
TGTGCCATCAGTGGGGGACTAGCGGGAGCTACGGGGCAGTACTTC
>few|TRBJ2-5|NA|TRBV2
CASSEVRGPQETQYF
TGTGCCAGCAGTGAGGTCAGAGGTCCACAAGAGACCCAGTACTTC
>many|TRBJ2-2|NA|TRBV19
CASSFVRSGYANTGELFF
TGTGCCAGTAGTTTCGTTAGATCAGGTTACGCGAACACCGGGGAGCTGTTTTTT
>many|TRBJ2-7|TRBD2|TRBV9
CASSVGIAGNYEQYF
TGTGCCAGCAGCGTAGGTATAGCGGGGAACTACGAGCAGTACTTC
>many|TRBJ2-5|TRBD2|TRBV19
CASSLSGARPQETQYF
TGTGCCAGTAGTCTCAGCGGGGCTAGACCCCAGGAGACCCAGTACTTC
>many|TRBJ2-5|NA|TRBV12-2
CASCHPYREETQYF
TGTGCAAGTTGCCACCCGTACAGGGAAGAGACCCAGTACTTC
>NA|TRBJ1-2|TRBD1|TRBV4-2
CASSQGQGMGYGYTF
TGTGCCAGCAGCCAGGGACAGGGTATGGGCTATGGCTACACCTTC
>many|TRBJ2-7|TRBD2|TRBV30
CACNGLAYEQYF
TGTGCCTGTAACGGACTAGCCTACGAGCAGTACTTC
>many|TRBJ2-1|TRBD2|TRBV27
CASLGTSGQDYNEQFF
TGTGCCAGCCTCGGGACTAGCGGGCAAGACTACAATGAGCAGTTCTTC
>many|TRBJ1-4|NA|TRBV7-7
CASSLESNGQGQLFF
TGTGCCAGCAGCTTAGAAAGTAACGGGCAGGGTCAACTGTTTTTT
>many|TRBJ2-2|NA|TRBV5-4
CASRLTGRTGELFF
TGTGCCAGCAGGCTGACAGGGAGGACCGGGGAGCTGTTTTTT
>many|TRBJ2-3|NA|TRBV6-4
CASSERGTDTQYF
TGTGCCAGCAGTGAGCGGGGCACAGATACGCAGTATTTT
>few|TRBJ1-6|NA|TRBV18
CASSGDIRGGSPLHF
TGTGCCAGCTCTGGGGATATTCGGGGAGGTTCACCCCTCCACTTT
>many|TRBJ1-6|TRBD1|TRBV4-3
CASSPGTGVSPLHF
TGCGCCAGCAGCCCCGGGACAGGGGTCTCACCCCTCCACTTT
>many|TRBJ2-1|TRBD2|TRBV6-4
CASSAAPGGSRNEQFF
TGTGCCAGCAGTGCCGCCCCGGGGGGGTCGCGAAATGAGCAGTTCTTC
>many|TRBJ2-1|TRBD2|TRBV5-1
CASSLVRREGIEQFF
TGCGCCAGCAGCTTGGTTCGGCGGGAGGGCATTGAGCAGTTCTTC
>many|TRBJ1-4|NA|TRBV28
CASSTPVSAGVEKLFF
TGTGCCAGCAGTACCCCCGTATCGGCAGGGGTAGAAAAACTGTTTTTT
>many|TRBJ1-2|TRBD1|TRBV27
CASSYGGGPTGQNYGYTF
TGTGCCAGCAGTTATGGTGGGGGGCCCACGGGACAGAACTATGGCTACACCTTC
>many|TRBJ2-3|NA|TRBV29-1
CSVEVAWDTQYF
TGCAGCGTTGAAGTTGCGTGGGATACGCAGTATTTT
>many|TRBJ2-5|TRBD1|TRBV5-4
CASSGGQGETQYF
TGTGCCAGCAGCGGCGGACAGGGGGAGACCCAGTACTTC
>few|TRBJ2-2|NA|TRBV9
CASSVGTQNTGELFF
TGTGCCAGCAGCGTCGGGACTCAGAACACCGGGGAGCTGTTTTTT
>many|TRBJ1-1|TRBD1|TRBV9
CASSVRPDRGGISTEAFF
TGTGCCAGCAGCGTCCGGCCTGACAGGGGTGGGATCAGCACTGAAGCTTTCTTT
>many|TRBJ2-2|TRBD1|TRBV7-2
CASSLDPQGASNTGELFF
TGTGCCAGCAGCTTAGACCCACAGGGGGCGTCGAACACCGGGGAGCTGTTTTTT
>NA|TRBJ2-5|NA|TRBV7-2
CASSGEAQYF
TGTGCCAGCAGCGGAGAGGCCCAGTACTTC
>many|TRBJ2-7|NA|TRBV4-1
CASSQDRGRAEQYF
TGCGCCAGCAGCCAAGATAGGGGCAGGGCCGAGCAGTACTTC
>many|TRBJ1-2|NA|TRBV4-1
CASSWSDGGLYGYTF
TGCGCCAGCAGCTGGTCCGACGGTGGGCTCTATGGCTACACCTTC
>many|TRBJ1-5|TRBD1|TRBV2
CASRVLTGGASQPQHF
TGTGCCAGCAGAGTACTGACAGGGGGCGCGAGTCAGCCCCAGCATTTT